This TCR beta chain was sequenced for a study of T cell responses to AZD1222 COVID-19 vaccine. The wider study: Recipients boosted at about 4 weeks or about 12 weeks are pooled. Study outcomes and limitations: Seropositivity was recorded at baseline in only 6 or 7 AZD1222 recipients. Unmutated variant regions reportedly attract nearly half of all spike-specific TCRs. Across spike, vaccine-associated CD4 TCRs were found, dominant at 160-218 and 743-854.

Turning to this clone: Its cognate antigen is unknown.

Measured with immunoSEQ multiplex PCR; TCRdb has only the in-frame clones, and not every one. The sample contains about 110,000 clones, approximately 90% of which appear only once. CDR3 length: 14 residues. V lost 1 base and J lost 2, with 6 bases in between. From germline, CDR1 is SGHTA and CDR2 FQGNSA. The genes are TRBV7-2 and TRBJ1-3; TRBD1 is a possible D gene (5 bases). The source of this sequence is an adult in good health. The material was peripheral blood, obtained on day 0 of AZD1222 vaccination. The CDR3 nucleotides are TGTGCCAGCAGCTTAGTGGGGCCTGGAAACACCATATATTTT. As protein: CASSLVGPGNTIYF.